The 10 T cell receptor beta chains below all came from one sample that was sequenced in a study of Ad26.COV2.S vaccination and SARS-CoV-2 variants. Sample treatment: around 19 received Ad26.COV2.S at low or high dose, single or two shots; five or six received placebo; per-sample allocation not given. Following the first vaccine or placebo injection, samples were taken on day 63. Method: immunoSEQ multiplex PCR; TCRdb's copy keeps in-frame clones and lacks some. Among 510,000 or so clones, around 88% were seen once, and the ten largest hold 9.5% to 15%. This sample comprised peripheral blood, obtained in a trial of Ad26.COV2.S vaccine versus placebo. All receptors come from a person aged 18-60 years who received the Ad26.COV2.S COVID-19 vaccine or a placebo.

The chain recombines TRBV7-8 with TRBJ1-6; D is ambiguous. Germline V gene lookup returns CDR1 SGHVS and CDR2 FQNEAQ. CDR3 size: 15 residues. Between the trimmed V and J ends, which lost 5 bases and 6 bases, there was a span of 14 bases. CDR3 sequence reads: CASSRDTAINSPLHF. The DNA for the CDR3 is TGTGCCAGCAGCCGAGACACGGCTATTAATTCACCCCTCCACTTT.

This clone was found a few times. The J gene is TRBJ2-7, the V gene TRBV6-5; 11 nucleotides agree with TRBD1. Germline V gives CDR1 MNHEY, CDR2 SVGAGI. This CDR3 is built from 14 residues. With V trimmed by 6 bases and J by 4 bases, 5 bases remained unmatched. This CDR3 reads CASRAGTGGYEQYF. CDR3 DNA: TGTGCCAGCAGAGCCGGGACAGGGGGTTACGAGCAGTACTTC.

This chain uses TRBV11-1 with TRBJ2-3, with D possibly being TRBD1 or TRBD2 (5 bases each). V lost 3 bases and J 6 bases, leaving 16 bases between the germline ends. Germline V gene data show CDR1 as SGHAT and CDR2 as FQDESV (reference sequence). The CDR3 spans 15 residues. In DNA, the CDR3 is TGTGCCAGCAGCTTCGAGGGGCGCTATTACGATACGCAGTATTTT. Translating it yields CASSFEGRYYDTQYF.

This sequence joins TRBV28 and TRBJ2-1; a weak D match, TRBD2 (7 bases). V lost 2 bases and J lost 8, with 10 bases in between. The germline CDR1 and CDR2 sequences are MDHEN and SYDVKM. The CDR3 is 13 amino acids. CDR3 in amino acids: CASSLTGRDEQFF. The CDR3 DNA reads TGTGCCAGCAGTTTAACAGGGAGGGATGAGCAGTTCTTC.

V usage is TRBV7-2 and J usage is TRBJ2-1; 8 bases match TRBD1. The CDR3 runs to 19 residues. V was clipped by 2 bases and J by 1 base; unmatched bases: 13. Germline V gene sequence: CDR1 SGHTA, CDR2 FQGNSA. The CDR3 sequence: CASSLSIRDQGASYNEQFF. In nucleotides, the CDR3 is TGTGCCAGCAGCTTAAGTATCAGGGACCAGGGGGCATCCTACAATGAGCAGTTCTTC.

V gene TRBV9 combines with J gene TRBJ2-1; D is perhaps TRBD2 (6 bases). Germline V gene lookup returns CDR1 SGDLS and CDR2 YYNGEE. The V gene lost 3 bases and the J gene lost 6 bases, with 19 bases spanning the gap. The CDR3 has 16 residues. CDR3 in DNA: TGTGCCAGCAGCGAATCCTTACTAGCTCCCCTCAATGAGCAGTTCTTC. This encodes CASSESLLAPLNEQFF.

The chain has TRBV28 and TRBJ2-5; TRBD2 aligns across 10 bases. The ends lost 5 bases at V and 6 bases at J; junction bases unmatched: 12. The CDR3 loop spans 16 amino acids. Germline V CDR1 and CDR2: MDHEN, SYDVKM. CDR3 sequence (DNA): TGTGCCAGCAGTGGCCTCGGTCTAGCGGGAGTGCAGACCCAGTACTTC. It is translated as CASSGLGLAGVQTQYF.

This chain links TRBV6-5 with TRBJ1-2, with a weak D call TRBD1 (6 bases). Germline-derived CDR1 and CDR2 are MNHEY and SVGAGI. V was shortened by 5 bases and J by 3 bases, with 16 bases between the two germline ends. This CDR3 is built from 15 residues. The CDR3 here is CASSPRTGSDYGYTF. CDR3 in DNA: TGTGCCAGCAGTCCCCGAACAGGGTCCGACTATGGCTACACCTTC.

The chain carries TRBV28 and TRBJ2-5; D perhaps matches TRBD2 (5 bases). Germline CDR1 and CDR2: MDHEN and SYDVKM. The CDR3 spans 12 residues. The V end lost 4 bases, the J end lost 4 bases, and 7 bases lay between the germline ends. The CDR3 loop reads CASSSAGETQYF. For the CDR3, the DNA is TGTGCCAGCAGTTCCGCGGGAGAGACCCAGTACTTC.

This chain uses TRBV6-5 with TRBJ1-2; 7 bases agree with TRBD1. Germline lookup yields CDR1 MNHEY and CDR2 SVGAGI. Unmatched junction bases numbered 12, after V lost 7 bases and J lost 4 bases. CDR3 length equals 15 residues. CDR3 protein: CASNKKGGAVYGYTF. CDR3 DNA: TGTGCCAGCAATAAAAAAGGGGGCGCGGTCTATGGCTACACCTTC.